The next 13 T cell receptor beta chains were all read from a single sample in a study of vaccination and CD4 T cells after COVID-19. Regarding treatment: approximately 9-day PBMC culture with coronavirus spike peptide pools or control peptides (ViraFEST assay). The antigens of these receptors remain unknown. Sequenced with the Oncomine TCR Beta short-read assay was DNA taken from cultured CD4+ T cells. TCRdb reanalysed the PCR reads using MiXCR and keeps one entry per CDR3 protein. The sample has about 4,400 distinct CDR3 sequences, approximately 19% seen once. The sequenced material came from CD4+ T cells from blood, cultured in vitro. These receptors all stem from a human donor who had recovered from COVID-19.

This chain connects TRBV30 to TRBJ1-1, with TRBD1 matching 9 bases. Trimming removed 2 bases from V and 10 bases from J; junction bases left unmatched: 5. In germline, CDR1 is GTSNPN, CDR2 SVGIG (reference sequence). The length of the CDR3 is 12 residues. The CDR3 nucleotides are TGTGCCTGGAGTCCCGGGACAGGGAGAGCTTTCTTT. Translating gives CAWSPGTGRAFF.

This clonotype has a handful of counts. V usage is TRBV20-1 and J usage is TRBJ2-2; the D gene is possibly TRBD2 (5 bases). Germline V gene sequence: CDR1 DFQATT, CDR2 SNEGSKA (reference sequence). The CDR3 has 17 residues. The germline V and J ends were trimmed by 0 bases and 2 bases, with 16 bases remaining between them. The chain's CDR3 is CSARDRSMSGNTGELFF. The CDR3 DNA sequence: TGCAGTGCTAGAGATCGTTCTATGAGCGGAAACACCGGGGAGCTGTTTTTT.

This clonotype showed up just a few times. The chain joins TRBV12-3 or TRBV12-4 to TRBJ2-1, with a weak D call TRBD2 (5 bases). V was shortened by 0 bases and J by 0 bases, with 9 bases between the two germline ends. This CDR3 contains 16 residues. The CDR3 loop is CASSLARRSSYNEQFF. DNA of the CDR3: TGTGCCAGCAGTTTAGCGCGGAGGAGCTCCTACAATGAGCAGTTCTTC.

The chain combines TRBV5-1 with TRBJ2-3; 15 bases line up with TRBD2. The trim removed 3 bases at V and 7 bases at J, leaving 6 bases unmatched. Germline V gene data show CDR1 as SGHRS and CDR2 as YFSETQ. This CDR3 is built from 16 residues. CDR3 sequence reads: CASSSWTSGGVNTQYF. The CDR3 bases are TGCGCCAGCAGCTCCTGGACTAGCGGGGGGGTAAATACGCAGTATTTT.

Here the CDR3 DNA reads TGCAGCGGCAACAGATTAGGGGGGTTCGAGACCCAGTACTTC. Encoded protein: CSGNRLGGFETQYF. The V gene is TRBV29-1, the J gene TRBJ2-5; D assignment may be TRBD1 or TRBD2 (6 bases each). The CDR3 is made up of 14 amino acids. Trimming stripped 7 bases from V and 5 bases from J, with 20 bases between. Germline CDR1 reads SQVTM; CDR2 reads ANQGSEA.

The chain links TRBV15 to TRBJ1-1, with 7 bases aligning to TRBD1. Germline CDR1 and CDR2: LNHNV and YYDKDF (reference sequence). CDR3 length: 15 residues. V dropped 2 bases and J dropped 4; count of bases not matched to a gene: 7. The CDR3 DNA is TGTGCCACCAGCAGACCCAGTCAGGGGGGCACTGAAGCTTTCTTT. Protein product: CATSRPSQGGTEAFF.

V and J are TRBV4-1 and TRBJ2-7; 9 bases agree with TRBD1. CDR1 and CDR2 from the germline V gene are MGHRA and YSYEKL. The length of the CDR3 is 17 residues. V lost 0 bases to trimming and J lost 2 bases; unmatched junction nucleotides: 8. CDR3 residues: CASSQEDPGTGPYEQYF. CDR3 in DNA: TGCGCCAGCAGCCAAGAGGACCCCGGGACAGGGCCCTACGAGCAGTACTTC.

In the case of this clonotype: A much larger clone differs by one base, so this may be a read error. The chain employs TRBV7-9 and TRBJ2-1; possible D gene TRBD2, 6 bases. The CDR3 has 16 residues. CDR1 is SEHNR and CDR2 is FQNEAQ in the germline V gene (reference sequence). The CDR3 protein is CASSLGAGNSYNEPFF. CDR3 DNA: TGTGCCAGCAGCTTAGGGGCGGGGAACTCCTACAATGAGCCGTTCTTC.

This clonotype was counted between two and nine times. The genes are TRBV5-1 and TRBJ1-2; 11 nucleotides align to TRBD1. V was clipped by 4 bases and J by 4 bases; unmatched bases: 12. CDR1 is SGHRS and CDR2 is YFSETQ in the germline V gene. The CDR3 is 17 amino acids. The CDR3 DNA follows: TGCGCCAGCAGCCCAAGTCCCGGGACAGGGGGGATCTATGGCTACACCTTC. It translates to CASSPSPGTGGIYGYTF.

The chain is built from TRBV2 and TRBJ2-3, with TRBD1 matching over 11 bases. The CDR3 covers 16 residues. The junction had 11 bases not matched to a gene; V was cut back by 8 bases and J by 4 bases. Germline loops: CDR1 SNHLY, CDR2 FYNNEI. The CDR3 here is CASERTGGRRADTQYF. CDR3 DNA sequence: TGTGCCAGCGAGAGGACAGGGGGCAGGAGGGCAGATACGCAGTATTTT.

The rearrangement joins TRBV14 to TRBJ2-1, with 7 bases that match TRBD2. This CDR3 contains 16 residues. Trimming at V came to 4 bases and at J to 7 bases, leaving 13 bases not matched to a gene. Germline loops: CDR1 SGHDN, CDR2 FVKESK. In DNA, the CDR3 is TGTGCCAGCAGCCCGCCTGGGCCTAGCGGTGGTAATGAGCAGTTCTTC. Protein product: CASSPPGPSGGNEQFF.

The rearrangement links TRBV27 to TRBJ1-2; D is possibly TRBD1 (6 bases). V was pared by 5 bases and J by 8 bases, with 15 bases between. Germline assignment: CDR1 MNHEY and CDR2 SMNVEV (reference sequence). The CDR3 sequence is 13 residues long. DNA for the CDR3: TGTGCCAGCAGTCCCCAGGGGAGGTTAGGCTACACCTTC. It yields the protein CASSPQGRLGYTF.

The rearrangement links TRBV20-1 to TRBJ1-6, with 7 bases that match TRBD1. There are 16 residues in the CDR3. V gave up 0 bases and J gave up 7 bases; unmatched junction bases: 9. The germline V gene has CDR1 DFQATT and CDR2 SNEGSKA (reference sequence). The CDR3 region is CSARDGAGQRNSPLHF. The CDR3 region has the DNA TGCAGTGCTAGAGATGGGGCGGGACAGAGGAATTCACCCCTCCACTTT.